The source of this T cell receptor beta chain is a study of CD8+ T cells in alopecia areata. At the level of the study: Those patients who were treated received oral tofacitinib, which was given at 5 to 10 mg twice daily for moderate-to-severe alopecia areata. Overall study findings and caveats: Because of a solitary nonresponder, the connection of baseline CD8+ expansion to response stays uncertain. Lesional scalp displayed greater clonality than normal scalp, most notably in alopecia totalis/universalis.

Documented treatment: oral pan-JAK inhibitor, 5-10 mg twice daily. Collection of lesional scalp punch biopsies and peripheral blood was performed in alopecia areata patients. Once RNA had been extracted, it was reverse transcribed into cDNA to act as the sequencing template. TCRdb's copy holds only in-frame clones and misses some; the assay was immunoSEQ multiplex PCR. The profile shows approximately 180,000 clones, around three fifths of them singletons. As regards this clone: The antigen is unknown.

The CDR3 covers 13 residues. Per the germline V gene, CDR1 is SQVTM and CDR2 is ANQGSEA. Germline trimming cut 6 bases from V and 5 bases from J; bases unmatched to any gene: 6. This sequence originates from a human donor with alopecia areata. The material was CD4+ T cells sorted from blood, obtained between weeks 49 and 50, from a patient treated with tofacitinib. The chain carries TRBV29-1 and TRBJ1-1; 10 nucleotides match TRBD1. The CDR3 DNA follows: TGCAGCGTGGTGGGACAGGGGATAACTGAAGCTTTCTTT. This translates into CSVVGQGITEAFF.